Sequencing of this T cell receptor (beta chain) was carried out in a study of T cell repertoires in cytomegalovirus infection. Study-level background: Public TCR beta signatures provided an indication of both CMV infection and a matching HLA type.

MiXCR was run by TCRdb on the reads, yielding one entry per CDR3 protein. The sample lists fewer than 700,000 distinct CDR3 sequences; roughly a quarter were seen once. This clonotype was seen more than once but under ten times. Its antigen is undetermined. Study-wide results and caveats: Cumulative frequency (of public TCR beta family members) identified carriers of CMV plus the relevant HLA.

Germline CDR1 reads SGHRS; CDR2 reads YFSETQ. This CDR3 region has 15 residues. The J segment lost 2 bases and the V segment lost 4 bases, leaving 5 bases of the junction unmatched. Sample: CD8+ T cells from PBMCs. The sequence was collected from a human donor in good health (CMV status not recorded). Some clones in this sample may be carry-over from other donors' samples. V usage is TRBV5-1 and J usage is TRBJ2-1; 8 bases are a match to TRBD1. The CDR3 loop reads CASSPQGVTYNEQFF. DNA for the CDR3: TGCGCCAGCAGCCCACAGGGGGTTACCTACAATGAGCAGTTCTTC.